This TCR beta chain derives from a study of a mutant IDH1 vaccine in newly diagnosed glioma. This clone showed up just once. The CDR3 sequence is 14 residues long. The V gene's germline CDR1 is MNHEY and CDR2 SVGAGI. V was cut by 2 bases and J by 3 bases, with 7 bases left in between. The time point is: baseline, week 1 (first vaccination visit). Treatment described: pre-vaccination baseline after standard-of-care therapy. Some clones are missing from TCRdb's copy, which holds only in-frame ones; the method was immunoSEQ multiplex PCR. The sample includes 60,000 to 75,000 clones, 83% of them seen just once.

The rearrangement joins TRBV6-5 to TRBJ1-4; D perhaps matches TRBD1 (5 bases). Sequencing used peripheral blood mononuclear cells (PBMCs), obtained from a glioma patient treated with radiotherapy, temozolomide or both. The sequence came from a woman aged 18-35 years with glioma. Some clones in this sample may be carry-over from other donors' samples. CDR3: CASSYGGSNEKLFF. In DNA, the CDR3 is TGTGCCAGCAGTTACGGGGGTTCTAATGAAAAACTGTTTTTT.